A single sample gave rise to the 7 T cell receptor beta chains below, sequenced in a study of cytomegalovirus exposure and HLA in healthy donors. The PCR used 60 Vbeta and 13 Jbeta primers. Here immunoSEQ multiplex PCR was the method, and the copy in TCRdb shows in-frame clones only, minus some. Of approximately 100,000 clones listed, around 80% are singletons. Sequenced input: PBMCs. The receptors shown here come from a man aged 55-75 years in good health and CMV-seropositive.

This clone was recorded only once. The chain is built from TRBV6-5 and TRBJ1-2; 7 bases are shared with TRBD1. The length of the CDR3 is 16 residues. The V and J ends lost 4 bases and 4 bases, in that order; junction bases with no gene match: 12. Per the germline V gene, CDR1 is MNHEY and CDR2 is SVGAGI. The CDR3 sequence is CASSWRGTATTYGYTF. The CDR3 DNA sequence: TGTGCCAGCAGTTGGCGAGGGACAGCTACAACCTATGGCTACACCTTC.

This clone was recorded only once. The chain is built from TRBV19 and TRBJ1-1, with 8 nucleotides matching TRBD1. This CDR3 has 15 residues. Germline-derived CDR1 and CDR2 are LNHDA and SQIVND (reference sequence). Trimming cost V 4 bases and J 1 base; bases outside gene matches: 5. CDR3 in amino acids: CASSTDRVRNTEAFF. The CDR3 DNA is TGTGCCAGTAGTACGGACAGGGTTAGGAACACTGAAGCTTTCTTT.

The rearrangement uses TRBV28 and TRBJ1-1; D unclear. CDR1 is MDHEN, CDR2 SYDVKM, per germline. V was pared by 3 bases and J by 4 bases, with 6 bases between. This CDR3 region has 12 residues. CDR3 in DNA: TGTGCCAGCAGTTTGTCCCTCACTGAAGCTTTCTTT. It translates to CASSLSLTEAFF.

The chain combines TRBV6-5 with TRBJ2-7; D perhaps matches TRBD1 (6 bases). Germline assignment: CDR1 MNHEY and CDR2 SVGAGI. The CDR3 sequence is 13 residues long. V was shortened by 1 base and J by 4 bases, with 8 bases between the two germline ends. This CDR3 is CASSYLTGYEQYF. The CDR3 coding sequence is TGTGCCAGCAGTTACTTGACAGGATACGAGCAGTACTTC.

This clone was counted once. The chain joins TRBV6-4 to TRBJ2-3, with 12 bases lining up with TRBD2. CDR1 is MRHNA and CDR2 is SNTAGT in the germline V gene. V dropped 4 bases and J dropped 5; count of bases not matched to a gene: 4. The CDR3 extends over 15 amino acids. The CDR3 bases are TGTGCCAGCAGTGTGACTAGCGGGGGAAGAGATACGCAGTATTTT. It is translated as CASSVTSGGRDTQYF.

The chain combines TRBV7-8 with TRBJ2-2; no reliable D call. This CDR3 has 15 residues. V lost 3 bases to trimming and J lost 1 base, with 9 bases between them. Germline V gives CDR1 SGHVS, CDR2 FQNEAQ. The CDR3 region has the DNA TGTGCCAGCAGCTTTACAGTACTGAACACCGGGGAGCTGTTTTTT. It translates to CASSFTVLNTGELFF.

V is TRBV27 and J is TRBJ2-5; TRBD1 matches at 7 bases. The J call is in doubt because the DNA end fits TRBJ2-7 better. The CDR3 totals 15 residues. Germline V gene lookup returns CDR1 MNHEY and CDR2 SMNVEV (reference sequence). In DNA, the CDR3 is TGTGCCAGCAGTGAAGGGGGCTCAAACTCCTACGAGCAGTACTTC. Translated: CASSEGGSNSYEQYF.